This T cell receptor beta chain was identified during a study of shared clonotypes between healthy human individuals. Study observations and caveats: Donor clonotype sharing was expected to depend on sequencing depth.

Germline V gives CDR1 MDHEN, CDR2 SYDVKM. V was cut by 6 bases and J by 2 bases, with 11 bases left in between. CDR3 length equals 13 residues. This clone was seen a handful of times. Its antigen is undetermined. Nashville, Tennessee was home to all donors, each a Caucasian adult. The authors divided CD4+ cells into CD45RA+ naive and CD45RA-negative memory subsets. In the source study's methods: From ImmunoSEQ came sequences covering only the junction and carrying no quality scores, so filtering differed. The data were produced by immunoSEQ multiplex PCR, yet TCRdb's version contains in-frame clones alone and is incomplete. The V and J calls and clone size come from that table; D and trimming were worked out from the DNA. The repertoire includes hundreds of thousands of clones, 55% to 85% of them detected once, and around 2% sits in the top ten.

This chain uses TRBV28 with TRBJ2-7; the D call may be TRBD1 or TRBD2 (6 bases each). The sequenced sample was memory CD4+ T cells sorted from blood. Subset here: CD45RA-negative fraction. The clonotype comes from a woman in her twenties or thirties in good health. In DNA, the CDR3 is TGTGCCAGCAGAGGGGGGCCCCCCTACGAGCAGTACTTC. Its translation is CASRGGPPYEQYF.